This T cell receptor (beta chain) was recovered during a study of T-cell reconstitution after alpha-beta-depleted transplantation in children. Concerning this clonotype: Its target is unknown.

Preparation of the TCRbeta library was carried out with unique molecular identifiers. MiXCR, applied by TCRdb to the PCR reads, yields one record per CDR3 protein. The sample gives around 370,000 distinct CDR3 sequences, around 15% of which show up once; about 41% is in the top ten. The CDR3 loop spans 20 amino acids. Findings of the study overall: After transplant, at about two months, alpha-beta T cells were reportedly derived from several hundred expanded graft clones.

The sequence came from a male patient between 2 and 9 years old who had a stem cell transplant for acute lymphoblastic leukemia, so the T cells may come from the graft donor. The sequencing used PBMCs, mostly from graft donor cells, collected 360 days after TCRalphabeta/CD19-depleted stem cell transplant. The rearrangement uses TRBV12-2 and TRBJ2-7; the DNA was not compared with TRBD1, the D call given in the table. TRBV12-2 is reported as a pseudogene. The CDR3 DNA is TGTGCAAGTCGCTTAGCGGCGCCGGGACAGGGGGTCAAGAGCTCCTACGAGCAGTACTTC. It yields the protein CASRLAAPGQGVKSSYEQYF.